Listed here is a single TCR beta chain. As yet, its antigen is unknown. The V gene lost 2 bases and the J gene lost 4 bases, with 16 bases spanning the gap. Germline-derived CDR1 and CDR2 are SGDLS and YYNGEE. This CDR3 spans 16 amino acids. The sorted-subset replicate PCRs were given about 200 ng DNA, which is 25,000 to 35,000 T cell genomes. TCRdb's table, derived via immunoSEQ multiplex PCR, lists solely in-frame clones and lacks some. Of about 710,000 clones listed, roughly 72% were seen once; the top ten hold approximately 1.7%. This entry is derived from a study of shared clonotypes between healthy human individuals. On the study more broadly: The study enrolled a couple of women and three men aged 18 to 49. Three CD4 naive, three CD4 memory, two CD8 naive and one CD8 memory plate were used per donor.

Study results and caveats: Rarefaction curves obtained for sorted subsets showed sequencing incomplete despite large depth.

The chain couples TRBV9 to TRBJ2-1, with D perhaps matching TRBD1 or TRBD2 (7 bases each). The TCR was taken from a woman between 25 and 40 years old in good health. Sequenced material: memory CD4+ T cells sorted from blood. As for subset: CD45RA-negative fraction. The CDR3 reads CASSVQGGLPYNEQFF. CDR3 sequence (DNA): TGTGCCAGCAGCGTTCAGGGGGGACTACCTTACAATGAGCAGTTCTTC.